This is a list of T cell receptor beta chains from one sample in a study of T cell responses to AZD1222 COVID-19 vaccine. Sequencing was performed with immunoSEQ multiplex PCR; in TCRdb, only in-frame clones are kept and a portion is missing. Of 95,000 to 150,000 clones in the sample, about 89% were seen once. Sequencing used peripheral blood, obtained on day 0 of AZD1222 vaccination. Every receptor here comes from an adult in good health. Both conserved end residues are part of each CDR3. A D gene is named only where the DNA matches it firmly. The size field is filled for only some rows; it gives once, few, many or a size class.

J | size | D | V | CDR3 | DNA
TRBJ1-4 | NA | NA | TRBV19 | CARKPGHRATNEKLFF | TGTGCCAGGAAACCGGGACACCGTGCAACTAATGAAAAACTGTTTTTT
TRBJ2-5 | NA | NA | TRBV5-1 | CASKQQGMQETQYF | TGCGCCAGCAAGCAACAGGGAATGCAAGAGACCCAGTACTTC
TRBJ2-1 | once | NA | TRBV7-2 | CASSPYQNEQFF | TGTGCCAGCAGCCCGTACCAAAATGAGCAGTTCTTC
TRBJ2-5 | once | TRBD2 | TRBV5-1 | CASSFPSGNQETQYF | TGCGCCAGCAGCTTTCCTAGCGGCAACCAAGAGACCCAGTACTTC
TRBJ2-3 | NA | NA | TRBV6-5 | CASRQGPNPSTQYF | TGTGCCAGCAGACAGGGTCCGAATCCAAGTACGCAGTATTTT
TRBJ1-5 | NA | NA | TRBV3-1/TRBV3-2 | CASSQGIGNQPQHF | TGTGCCAGCAGCCAAGGGATCGGGAATCAGCCCCAGCATTTT
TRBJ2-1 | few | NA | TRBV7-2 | CASSPQEAYYNEQFF | TGTGCCAGCAGCCCCCAGGAGGCGTACTACAATGAGCAGTTCTTC
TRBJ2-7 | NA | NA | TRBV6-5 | CASMPGTAAYEQYF | TGTGCCAGCATGCCCGGGACGGCCGCCTACGAGCAGTACTTC
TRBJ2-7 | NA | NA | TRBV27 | CASSLSRGVYEQYF | TGTGCCAGCAGTTTAAGTCGCGGCGTCTACGAGCAGTACTTC
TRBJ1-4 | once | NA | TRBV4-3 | CASSGSGQGGTNEKLFF | TGCGCCAGCAGCGGGTCGGGACAAGGGGGAACTAATGAAAAACTGTTTTTT
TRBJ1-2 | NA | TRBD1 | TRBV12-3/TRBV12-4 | CASRTQGAVGYTF | TGTGCCAGCAGAACCCAGGGGGCTGTTGGCTACACCTTC
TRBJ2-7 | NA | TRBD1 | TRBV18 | CASSPGQGAPYEQYF | TGTGCCAGCTCACCCGGACAGGGGGCCCCCTACGAGCAGTACTTC
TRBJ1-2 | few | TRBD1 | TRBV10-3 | CAISEQDRVGYGYTF | TGTGCCATCAGTGAACAGGACAGGGTGGGCTATGGCTACACCTTC
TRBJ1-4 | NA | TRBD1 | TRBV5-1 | CASSLRGQSEKLFF | TGCGCCAGCAGCTTGAGGGGACAGTCAGAAAAACTGTTTTTT
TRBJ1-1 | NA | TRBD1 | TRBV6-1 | CASSERFTSADRIKTEAFF | TGTGCCAGCAGTGAAAGGTTTACTTCGGCGGACAGGATAAAGACTGAAGCTTTCTTT
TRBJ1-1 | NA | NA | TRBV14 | CASSQYTGGTEAFF | TGTGCCAGCAGCCAATACACTGGAGGGACTGAAGCTTTCTTT
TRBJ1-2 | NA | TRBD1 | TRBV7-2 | CASSLEVPGTAYGYTF | TGTGCCAGCAGCTTAGAGGTGCCCGGGACAGCCTATGGCTACACCTTC
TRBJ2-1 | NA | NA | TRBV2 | CASRSGAHPFF | TGTGCCAGCCGCTCCGGAGCCCATCCGTTCTTC
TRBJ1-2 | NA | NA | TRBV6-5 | CASSNIAGSHYGYTF | TGTGCCAGCTCCAACATAGCCGGTAGCCACTATGGCTACACCTTC
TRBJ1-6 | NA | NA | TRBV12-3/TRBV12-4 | CASSLSGSSPLHF | TGTGCCAGCAGTTTAAGCGGGAGTTCACCCCTCCACTTT
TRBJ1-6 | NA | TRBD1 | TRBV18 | CASSRQGGSPLHF | TGTGCCAGCTCACGACAGGGTGGCTCACCCCTCCACTTT
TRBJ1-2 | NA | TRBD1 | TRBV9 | CASSVGQGSQGGYTF | TGTGCCAGCAGCGTAGGACAGGGAAGTCAGGGTGGCTACACCTTC
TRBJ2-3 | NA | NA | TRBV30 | CAWRTPPLRTDTQYF | TGTGCCTGGAGGACCCCGCCCCTTAGGACAGATACGCAGTATTTT
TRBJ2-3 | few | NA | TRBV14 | CASSPGTSRSDTQYF | TGTGCCAGCAGTCCCGGGACCTCACGGTCAGATACGCAGTATTTT
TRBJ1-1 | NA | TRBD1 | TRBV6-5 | CASSDPGTGFTEAFF | TGTGCCAGCAGCGACCCCGGGACAGGGTTCACTGAAGCTTTCTTT
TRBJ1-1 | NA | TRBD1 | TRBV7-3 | CASSLIPGGGTEAFF | TGTGCCAGCAGCTTAATTCCAGGGGGAGGTACTGAAGCTTTCTTT
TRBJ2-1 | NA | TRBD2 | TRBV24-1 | CATSVSGGAGNEQFF | TGTGCCACCAGTGTTAGCGGGGGGGCGGGCAATGAGCAGTTCTTC
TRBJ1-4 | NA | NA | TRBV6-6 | CASKRAPGEKLFF | TGTGCCAGCAAACGGGCCCCGGGCGAAAAACTGTTTTTT
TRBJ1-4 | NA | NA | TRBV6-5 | CASSPRDINEKLFF | TGTGCCAGCAGTCCCCGGGACATTAATGAAAAACTGTTTTTT
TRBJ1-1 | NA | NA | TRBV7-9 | CASSLAENTEAFF | TGTGCCAGCAGCTTAGCTGAGAACACTGAAGCTTTCTTT
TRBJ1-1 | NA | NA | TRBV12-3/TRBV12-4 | CASRWSGAEAFF | TGTGCCAGCCGGTGGTCGGGGGCTGAAGCTTTCTTT
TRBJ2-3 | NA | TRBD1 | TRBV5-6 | CASSLRTGSTDTQYF | TGTGCCAGCAGCTTGAGGACAGGAAGCACAGATACGCAGTATTTT
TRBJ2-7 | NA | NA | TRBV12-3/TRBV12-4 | CASSLKRTYEQYF | TGTGCCAGCAGTTTAAAGCGGACCTACGAGCAGTACTTC
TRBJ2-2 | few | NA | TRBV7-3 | CASSLGRGELFF | TGTGCCAGCAGCTTAGGGCGAGGGGAGCTGTTTTTT
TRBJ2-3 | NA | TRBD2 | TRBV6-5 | CASRSGVTDTQYF | TGTGCCAGCAGAAGCGGGGTTACAGATACGCAGTATTTT
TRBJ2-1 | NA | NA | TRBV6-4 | CASSAAWGPGNEQFF | TGTGCCAGCAGTGCTGCCTGGGGGCCGGGGAATGAGCAGTTCTTC
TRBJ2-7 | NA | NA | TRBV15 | CATSRGGLQGFYEQYF | TGTGCCACCAGCAGAGGGGGATTACAGGGATTTTACGAGCAGTACTTC
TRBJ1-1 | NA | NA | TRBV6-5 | CASSYSLTGNTEAFF | TGTGCCAGCAGTTACTCGCTAACAGGGAACACTGAAGCTTTCTTT
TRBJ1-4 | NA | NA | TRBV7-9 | CASSLQGVDEKLFF | TGTGCCAGCAGCTTACAGGGAGTTGATGAAAAACTGTTTTTT
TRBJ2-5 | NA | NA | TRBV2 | CASSEVGWGTQYF | TGTGCCAGCAGTGAAGTGGGCTGGGGGACCCAGTACTTC